These 4 T cell receptor beta chains share one sample of origin, sequenced in a study of T cells in Graves' hyperthyroidism and ophthalmopathy. TCR beta CDR3 region amplification was performed from RNA transcripts. HTBI primers were used for first-round RT-PCR of the TCR CDR3. TCRdb recomputed calls from the multiplex PCR reads with MiXCR, one row per CDR3 protein. Of more than 450,000 distinct CDR3 sequences in the sample, around 15% were seen once. Sequencing input: blood. The receptor source for this set is a woman aged 40 to 55 with Graves' hyperthyroidism.

The chain carries TRBV12-3 or TRBV12-4 and TRBJ2-2; D is perhaps TRBD2 (5 bases). There are 14 residues in the CDR3. V shed 7 bases and J shed 5 bases, with 14 bases lying between them. The CDR3 sequence is CASNRGDGTGELFF. In DNA form, the CDR3 reads TGTGCCAGCAACCGGGGAGATGGAACCGGGGAGCTGTTTTTT.

This chain connects TRBV28 to TRBJ2-7, with no clear D. Germline CDR1 reads MDHEN; CDR2 reads SYDVKM. The CDR3 is 11 amino acids. V shed 6 bases and J shed 6 bases, with 9 bases lying between them. CDR3 nucleotides: TGTGCCAGCAGCTCAAGGCCCGAGCAGTACTTC. Its translation is CASSSRPEQYF.

Turning to this clonotype: A much larger clone is a single base away; this may be a read error. The chain employs TRBV5-4 and TRBJ2-1, with D unclear. This CDR3 has 16 residues. Germline V gene lookup returns CDR1 SGHNT and CDR2 YYREEE (reference sequence). This CDR3 is CAGSLAPQSSYNEQFF. DNA for the CDR3: TGTGCCGGCAGCTTGGCCCCCCAGAGCTCCTACAATGAGCAGTTCTTC.

This clonotype was seen ten or more times. The chain joins TRBV3-1 to TRBJ2-5; 7 positions match TRBD1. Per the germline V gene, CDR1 is LGHDT and CDR2 is YNNKEL (reference sequence). V lost 5 bases to trimming and J lost 5 bases; unmatched junction nucleotides: 17. CDR3 length equals 17 residues. CDR3: CASSYVSRTGFGETQYF. The CDR3 nucleotides read TGTGCCAGCAGCTACGTTTCTCGGACAGGTTTCGGGGAGACCCAGTACTTC.